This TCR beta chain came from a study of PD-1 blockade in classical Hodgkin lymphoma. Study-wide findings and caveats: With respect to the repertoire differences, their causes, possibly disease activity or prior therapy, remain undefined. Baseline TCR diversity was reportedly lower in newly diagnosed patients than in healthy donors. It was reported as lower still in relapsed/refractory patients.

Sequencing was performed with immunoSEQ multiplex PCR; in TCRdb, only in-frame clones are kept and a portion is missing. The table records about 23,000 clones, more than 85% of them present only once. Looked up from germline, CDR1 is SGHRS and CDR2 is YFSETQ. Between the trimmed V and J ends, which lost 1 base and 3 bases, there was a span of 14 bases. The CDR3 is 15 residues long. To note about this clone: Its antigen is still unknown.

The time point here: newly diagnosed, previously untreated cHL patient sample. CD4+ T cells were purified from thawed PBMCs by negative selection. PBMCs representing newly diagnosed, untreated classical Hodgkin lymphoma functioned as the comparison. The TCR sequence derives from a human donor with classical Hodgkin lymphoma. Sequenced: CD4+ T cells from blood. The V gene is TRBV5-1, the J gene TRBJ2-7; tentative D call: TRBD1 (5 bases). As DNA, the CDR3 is TGCGCCAGCAGCTTGAGGCAGGGCGCATTCTACGAGCAGTACTTC. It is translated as CASSLRQGAFYEQYF.